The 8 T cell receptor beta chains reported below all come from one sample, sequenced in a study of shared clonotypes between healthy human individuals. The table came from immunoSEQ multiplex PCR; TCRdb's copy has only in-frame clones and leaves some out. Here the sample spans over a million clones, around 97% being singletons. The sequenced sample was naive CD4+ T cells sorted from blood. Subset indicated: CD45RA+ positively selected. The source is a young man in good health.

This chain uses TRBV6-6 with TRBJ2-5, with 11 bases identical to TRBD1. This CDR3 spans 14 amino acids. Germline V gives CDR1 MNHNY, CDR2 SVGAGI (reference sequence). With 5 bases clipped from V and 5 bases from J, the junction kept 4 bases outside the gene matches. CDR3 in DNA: TGTGCCAGCAGTCGGGACAGGGGGGTGGAGACCCAGTACTTC. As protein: CASSRDRGVETQYF.

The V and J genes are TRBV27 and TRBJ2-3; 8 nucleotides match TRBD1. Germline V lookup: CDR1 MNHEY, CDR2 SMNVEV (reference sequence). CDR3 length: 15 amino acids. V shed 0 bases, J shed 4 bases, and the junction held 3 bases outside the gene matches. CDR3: CASSLSRTGPDTQYF. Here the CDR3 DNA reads TGTGCCAGCAGTTTATCCCGGACAGGGCCAGATACGCAGTATTTT.

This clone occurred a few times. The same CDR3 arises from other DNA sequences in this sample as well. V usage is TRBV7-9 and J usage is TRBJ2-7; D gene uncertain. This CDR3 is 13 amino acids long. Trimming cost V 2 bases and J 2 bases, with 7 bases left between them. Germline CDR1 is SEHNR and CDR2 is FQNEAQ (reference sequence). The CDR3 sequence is CASSLLGAYEQYF. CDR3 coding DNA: TGTGCCAGCAGCTTATTGGGTGCCTACGAGCAGTACTTC.

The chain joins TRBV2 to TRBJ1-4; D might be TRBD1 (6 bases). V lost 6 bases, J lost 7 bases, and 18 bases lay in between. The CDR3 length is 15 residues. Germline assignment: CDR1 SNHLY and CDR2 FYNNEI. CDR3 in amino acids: CASSGTPGQLEKLFF. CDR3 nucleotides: TGTGCCAGCAGCGGTACACCGGGACAACTTGAAAAACTGTTTTTT.

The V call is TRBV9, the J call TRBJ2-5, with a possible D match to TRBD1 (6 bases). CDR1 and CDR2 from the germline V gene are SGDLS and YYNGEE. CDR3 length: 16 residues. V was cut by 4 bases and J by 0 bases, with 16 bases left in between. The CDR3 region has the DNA TGTGCCAGCAGCCCTCTTCAGGGGTCGTACCAAGAGACCCAGTACTTC. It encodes CASSPLQGSYQETQYF.

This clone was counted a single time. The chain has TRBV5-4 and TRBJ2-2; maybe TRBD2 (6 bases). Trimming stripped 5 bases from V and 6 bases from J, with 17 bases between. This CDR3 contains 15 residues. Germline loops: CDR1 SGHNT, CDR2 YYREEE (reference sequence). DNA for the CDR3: TGTGCCAGCAGGACGGGACTCCCAGAGGCCGGGGAGCTGTTTTTT. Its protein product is CASRTGLPEAGELFF.

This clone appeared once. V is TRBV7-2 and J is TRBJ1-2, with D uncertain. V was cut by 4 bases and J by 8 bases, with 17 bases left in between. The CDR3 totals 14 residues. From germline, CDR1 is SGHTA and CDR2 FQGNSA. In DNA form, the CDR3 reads TGTGCCAGCAGCTCTCCGACCGGTCTCGGCGGCTACACCTTC. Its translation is CASSSPTGLGGYTF.

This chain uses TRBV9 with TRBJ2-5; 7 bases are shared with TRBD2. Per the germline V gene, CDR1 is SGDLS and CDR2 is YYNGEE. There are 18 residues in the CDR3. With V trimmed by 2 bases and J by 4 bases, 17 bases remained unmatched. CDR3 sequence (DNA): TGTGCCAGCAGCGTGGGCCCCTCTGGACGGGAGCGGGGAGAGACCCAGTACTTC. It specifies CASSVGPSGRERGETQYF.